These 13 T cell receptor beta chains share one sample of origin, sequenced in a study of T-cell reconstitution after alpha-beta-depleted transplantation in children (dated by TCRdb to 2016 to 2017). According to the study, the label for this sample's treatment or condition signals: allogeneic hematopoietic cell transplantation with graft depleted of TCRalphabeta T cells and CD19 B cells. Library preparation employed PCR. Sequenced on an Illumina HiSeq 2500. TCR library preparation used molecular barcoding, with unique molecular identifiers applied to normalize quantification of the TCRbeta repertoire. Using fastp trimming at Q25 and MiXCR clonotype assembly, TCRdb reanalyzed the public sequencing data and kept in-frame beta chains. Records with the same CDR3 protein are collapsed into one entry carrying the most frequent genes and DNA. The table for this sample lists around 140,000 distinct CDR3 sequences; 8% to 10% of them were counted only once. Approximately 18% of the sample is taken by the ten largest.

Sequencing used PBMCs, mostly from graft donor cells, obtained 180 days after TCRalphabeta/CD19-depleted stem cell transplant. The receptors were sampled from a female patient aged 2-15 years who had a stem cell transplant for congenital amegakaryocytic thrombocytopenia, so the T cells may come from the graft donor.

In its sample, this clonotype was seen many times. The CDR3 loop is CASRDRGPQYF. The CDR3 coding sequence is TGTGCCAGCAGAGACAGGGGACCGCAGTATTTT. The chain employs TRBV6-6 and TRBJ2-3, with TRBD1 identical over 8 bases. Germline V gene data show CDR1 as MNHNY and CDR2 as SVGAGI (reference sequence). The CDR3 runs to 11 residues. V trimming: 6 bases; J trimming: 10 bases; junction bases outside the gene matches: 3.

This clonotype has at least ten counts. V gene TRBV28 combines with J gene TRBJ1-3; D is uncertain. The germline V and J ends were trimmed by 2 bases and 1 base, with 15 bases remaining between them. Germline V gene lookup returns CDR1 MDHEN and CDR2 SYDVKM. The CDR3 extends over 17 amino acids. The CDR3 loop reads CASSLIGIAGSGNTIYF. The DNA of the CDR3 is TGTGCCAGCAGTTTAATTGGGATAGCCGGATCTGGAAACACCATATATTTT.

This clonotype came up many times. The V gene is TRBV3-1, the J gene TRBJ2-2; D may be TRBD2 (5 bases). The germline gives CDR1 LGHDT, CDR2 YNNKEL (reference sequence). Trimming removed 3 bases at V and 3 bases at J, with 8 bases between. CDR3 length: 14 amino acids. The CDR3 DNA is TGTGCCAGCAGCCATAGGGAGCACACCGGGGAGCTGTTTTTT. Translation gives CASSHREHTGELFF.

This clonotype has at least ten counts. The rearrangement uses TRBV21-1 and TRBJ2-5; the table gives TRBD1 as D, unverified against the DNA. TRBV21-1 is recorded as a pseudogene. This CDR3 contains 13 residues. The CDR3 here is CASSPRRGETQYF. CDR3 DNA: TGTGCCAGCAGCCCTCGCCGGGGAGAGACCCAGTACTTC.

This clonotype was detected ten times or more. The chain is built from TRBV29-1 and TRBJ2-3, with TRBD2 identical over 11 bases. The V gene end was trimmed by 8 bases and the J gene end by 5 bases; junction bases not matched to a gene: 6. Germline CDR1 SQVTM, CDR2 ANQGSEA. This CDR3 region has 13 residues. The CDR3 loop is CSSGLAGEDTQYF. The DNA of the CDR3 is TGCAGCTCCGGACTAGCGGGTGAAGATACGCAGTATTTT.

This clonotype appeared many times. This rearrangement joins TRBV12-3 or TRBV12-4 to TRBJ1-3, with D maybe TRBD1 (5 bases). The CDR3 has 14 residues. V lost 5 bases and J 0 bases, leaving 8 bases between the germline ends. The DNA for the CDR3 is TGTGCCAGCAGTCCGACAGTCTCTGGAAACACCATATATTTT. It encodes CASSPTVSGNTIYF.

CDR3 nucleotides: TGCGCCAGCAGCCAAGGGAGGGCAGGGGGCCGAAACACCGGGGAGCTGTTTTTT. It translates to CASSQGRAGGRNTGELFF. The chain is built from TRBV4-1 and TRBJ2-2; TRBD1 agrees at 8 bases. Germline V gives CDR1 MGHRA, CDR2 YSYEKL. V was clipped by 1 base and J by 2 bases; unmatched bases: 9. The CDR3 is 18 residues long.

This clonotype was seen ten or more times. V is TRBV28 and J is TRBJ2-2; D unclear. Germline CDR1 MDHEN, CDR2 SYDVKM. This CDR3 is 18 amino acids long. The V end lost 5 bases, the J end lost 0 bases, and 19 bases lay between the germline ends. CDR3 coding DNA: TGTGCCAGCAGTCTTCCCCTGACACATTATACGAACACCGGGGAGCTGTTTTTT. Translation gives CASSLPLTHYTNTGELFF.

This clonotype appeared a few times. The chain carries TRBV5-4 and TRBJ1-5, with 7 bases identical to TRBD1. CDR1 and CDR2 from the germline V gene are SGHNT and YYREEE (reference sequence). The CDR3 has 15 residues. The J segment lost 4 bases and the V segment lost 3 bases, leaving 7 bases of the junction unmatched. In nucleotides, the CDR3 is TGTGCCAGCAGCTCCTGGGGACAGCGGAATCAGCCCCAGCATTTT. It yields the protein CASSSWGQRNQPQHF.

This clonotype has a handful of counts. The CDR3 coding sequence is TGTGCCACCAGTGATACCTCGGGACAGGGCTACGAGCAGTACTTC. The encoded protein is CATSDTSGQGYEQYF. The chain has TRBV24-1 and TRBJ2-7; 9 bases line up with TRBD1. Germline loops: CDR1 KGHDR, CDR2 SFDVKD. Losses at the gene ends were 3 bases for V and 3 bases for J; bases not matched to a gene: 5. There are 15 residues in the CDR3.

This clonotype was counted many times. V gene TRBV28 combines with J gene TRBJ1-6; D perhaps matches TRBD1 (5 bases). The germline V gene has CDR1 MDHEN and CDR2 SYDVKM. Trimming stripped 6 bases from V and 0 bases from J, with 12 bases between. This CDR3 contains 16 residues. The CDR3 spells CASRNGASSYNSPLHF. CDR3 DNA: TGTGCCAGCAGGAATGGGGCGAGCTCCTATAATTCACCCCTCCACTTT.

This clonotype was observed once. A much larger clone differs by one base, so this may be a read error. This chain links TRBV29-1 with TRBJ2-1, with TRBD1 matching over 7 bases. The CDR3 loop spans 14 amino acids. The V gene's germline CDR1 is SQVTM and CDR2 ANQGSEA. The V segment lost 6 bases and the J segment 8 bases; nucleotides outside the gene matches: 13. The CDR3 here is CSVSPGQTLYEQFF. CDR3 DNA sequence: TGCAGCGTGTCCCCGGGACAGACTTTATATGAGCAGTTCTTC.

In this sample, this clonotype turned up a few times. The J gene is TRBJ2-7, the V gene TRBV28, with D uncertain. The CDR3 consists of 13 residues. The V end lost 3 bases, the J end lost 7 bases, and 13 bases lay between the germline ends. Germline V gene lookup returns CDR1 MDHEN and CDR2 SYDVKM. The CDR3 protein is CASSFVGLQEQYF. For the CDR3, the DNA is TGTGCCAGCAGTTTTGTCGGGTTGCAGGAGCAGTACTTC.